The present T cell receptor beta chain was sequenced within a study of a mutant IDH1 vaccine in newly diagnosed glioma. Study background: In some groups vaccination began 4-6 weeks post-radiotherapy; others received it with temozolomide. Of treated patients, approximately 62% were men and roughly 40% women, averaging about 40 years. Beforehand, treatment had been radiotherapy, temozolomide, or both; the majority received both.

Sequenced by immunoSEQ multiplex PCR; TCRdb stores in-frame clones only, minus some. The sample lists just over 65,000 clones, over 75% occurring once. For this clone: Its specificity is unknown.

As to time point: week 23, last vaccination. With topical imiquimod, each dose of the vaccine consisted of 300 ug of mutant IDH1 20-mer peptide. This CDR3 contains 14 residues. Germline V gene sequence: CDR1 SEHNR, CDR2 FQNEAQ (reference sequence). The V end lost 5 bases, the J end lost 6 bases, and 16 bases lay between the germline ends. V and J are TRBV7-9 and TRBJ2-5; D may be TRBD1 (5 bases). The clonotype originates from a man aged 18 to 30 with glioma. The sample in question was PBMCs, obtained from a glioma patient whose treatment included an IDH1 peptide vaccine. Written as DNA, the CDR3 is TGTGCCAGCAGCCGGACGCAGGGTTTTAAGACCCAGTACTTC. It yields the protein CASSRTQGFKTQYF.